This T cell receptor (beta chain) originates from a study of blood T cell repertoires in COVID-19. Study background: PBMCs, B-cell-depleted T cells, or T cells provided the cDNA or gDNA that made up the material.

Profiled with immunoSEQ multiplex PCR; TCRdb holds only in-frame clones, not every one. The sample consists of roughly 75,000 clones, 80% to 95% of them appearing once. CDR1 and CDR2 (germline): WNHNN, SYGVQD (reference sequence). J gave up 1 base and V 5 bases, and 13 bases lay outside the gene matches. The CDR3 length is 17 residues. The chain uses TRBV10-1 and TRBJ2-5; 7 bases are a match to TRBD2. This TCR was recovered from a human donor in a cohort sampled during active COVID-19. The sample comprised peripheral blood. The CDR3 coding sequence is TGCGCCAGCAGTCTACGGGCGGGGGAGCTAACCCAAGAGACCCAGTACTTC. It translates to CASSLRAGELTQETQYF.